This entry concerns a single T cell receptor beta chain. Its antigen is undetermined. As processed by the authors: The detection floor for productive clonotype frequency was 2.59 x 10-5. TCRdb keeps only in-frame clones here, not all; method: immunoSEQ multiplex PCR. The V and J calls and clone size were taken over from that table, and D and trimming were inferred from the DNA. The sample includes approximately 35,000 clones, less than 85% of them seen just once. This sample was included in a study of STAT5B mutations in CD4+ large granular lymphocyte leukemia. Points from the study as a whole: TRBV06-family usage was enriched in top patient clones (8/27) versus controls (2/35). Patient CD4-sorted repertoires stayed more clonal than healthy ones after leukemic-clone removal.

From germline, CDR1 is SGHTA and CDR2 FQGNSA. This CDR3 spans 14 amino acids. With 1 base removed from V and 4 bases from J, the gap between germline ends came to 8 bases. Material: CD4+ T cells from blood buffy coats. The origin of this receptor is a human donor in good health. The rearrangement joins TRBV7-2 to TRBJ2-1; the D is unclear. CDR3 nucleotides: TGTGCCAGCAGCTTAGGGGGTTCATACAATGAGCAGTTCTTC. Translated, it gives CASSLGGSYNEQFF.